The 4 T cell receptor beta chains listed next were all sequenced from one sample in a study of vaccination effects on CD4 cells after COVID-19. In the ViraFEST assay, antigen-specific CD4+ clonotypes were identified by expansion after peptide-pool stimulation. With around ten days of culture completed, CD4+ T cells were isolated. Negative nucleocapsid antibody tests before and after vaccination confirmed no previous SARS-CoV-2 infection. Produced via immunoSEQ multiplex PCR; TCRdb's table is partial and in-frame only. Counted here are fewer than 30,000 clones, approximately 76% occurring once; the ten biggest clones make up roughly 10%. For these TCRs, the target antigens are not known. Here the sequenced sample was CD4+ T cells from PBMCs cultured with SARS-CoV-2 spike peptides, taken before COVID-19 vaccination. All receptors come from a human donor who received a COVID-19 vaccine.

The chain couples TRBV11-3 to TRBJ2-3; D perhaps matches TRBD1 (5 bases). This CDR3 has 16 residues. Germline values: CDR1 SGHNT, CDR2 YENEEA. The ends were cut back, 0 bases at V and 0 bases at J, with 10 bases in the middle. The DNA of the CDR3 is TGTGCCAGCAGCTTAGAGGCATCAGGGAGCACAGATACGCAGTATTTT. Translation gives CASSLEASGSTDTQYF. The whole variable domain, filled in from reference TRBV11-3 and TRBJ2-3, reads EAGVVQSPRYKIIEKKQPVAFWCNPISGHNTLYWYLQNLGQGPELLIRYENEEAVDDSQLPKDRFSAERLKGVDSTLKIQPAELGDSAVYLCASSLEASGSTDTQYFGPGTRLTVL.

This rearrangement joins TRBV10-3 to TRBJ2-3, with 7 bases that match TRBD1. Germline V gene data show CDR1 as ENHRY and CDR2 as SYGVKD. V lost 10 bases, J lost 2 bases, and 9 bases stayed unmatched. The CDR3 totals 14 residues. DNA of the CDR3: TGTGCCACGGGACAGAGAGGAGACACAGATACGCAGTATTTT. It specifies CATGQRGDTDTQYF.

This chain connects TRBV10-1 to TRBJ1-1; tentatively, D is TRBD1 (6 bases). The CDR3 spans 14 residues. Germline values: CDR1 WNHNN, CDR2 SYGVQD (reference sequence). V dropped 4 bases and J dropped 2 bases, with 11 bases sitting between them. The CDR3 bases are TGCGCCAGCAGTGGCGCAGGGGAAAACACTGAAGCTTTCTTT. Amino acid sequence: CASSGAGENTEAFF.

This clone was detected a few times. V gene TRBV11-2 combines with J gene TRBJ1-1; the D is unclear. Trimming took 5 bases from V and 2 from J, leaving 3 bases between them. The CDR3 is 11 residues long. CDR1 and CDR2 from the germline V gene are SGHAT and FQNNGV. CDR3 DNA sequence: TGTGCCAGCAGCCCAAACACTGAAGCTTTCTTT. Protein sequence: CASSPNTEAFF.